The present TCR beta chain was sequenced within a study of PD-1 blockade in classical Hodgkin lymphoma. Remarks on this clone: Its antigen is not known.

This table comes from immunoSEQ multiplex PCR, and its TCRdb copy is limited to in-frame clones, with some not included. The sample lists some 60,000 clones, over 75% occurring once. Study conclusions and caveats: Baseline diversity resembling that of newly diagnosed patients was seen in complete responders.

Every patient relapsed after autologous stem cell transplantation, and brentuximab vedotin exposure varied. J gave up 4 bases and V 5 bases, and 14 bases lay outside the gene matches. Per germline, CDR1 MNHEY and CDR2 SMNVEV (reference sequence). The CDR3 has 17 amino acids. This TCR was sampled from a human donor with classical Hodgkin lymphoma. J is TRBJ2-1 and V is TRBV27, with 7 bases aligning to TRBD1. Sequencing used peripheral blood mononuclear cells (PBMCs), obtained at baseline. The CDR3 DNA is TGTGCCAGCAGTGGCTTCCTCCGGGACAGCAGATACAATGAGCAGTTCTTC. This sequence encodes CASSGFLRDSRYNEQFF.